This TCR beta chain was recovered during a study of PD-L1 blockade in urothelial cancer. For the study at large: Twenty-five of the 29 patients were men with bladder-origin urothelial cancer.

Indicated time point: peripheral blood 6 weeks after treatment start. Urothelial carcinoma affected the patients, and it was locally advanced or metastatic. Using immunoSEQ multiplex PCR, the repertoire was profiled, and TCRdb retains in-frame clones only, with some absent. The table lists roughly 100,000 clones, less than 85% of them singletons. The germline V gene has CDR1 MNHNS and CDR2 SASEGT. V gave up 2 bases and J gave up 4 bases, with 14 bases separating them. The CDR3 is made up of 15 amino acids. Sequences were derived from PBMCs, sampled around atezolizumab (anti-PD-L1) treatment. The rearrangement links TRBV6-1 to TRBJ1-1, with D possibly matching TRBD1 (6 bases). This receptor was obtained from an older man with urothelial cancer. CDR3 amino acids: CASSELGGPGTEAFF. In DNA form, the CDR3 reads TGTGCCAGCAGTGAACTGGGGGGGCCGGGCACTGAAGCTTTCTTT.